Detailed here is one T cell receptor beta chain. No antigen is known for it. No much larger clonotype is one base removed from it; base qualities were not supplied. Sample time point, as interpreted from the label and publication: cells obtained before transplantation from donor or recipient. CD3+CD4+ and CD3+CD8+ populations were FACS-sorted from unstimulated pre-transplant donor and recipient cells taken from spleen or lymph nodes. There are 18 amino acids in the CDR3, from cysteine to phenylalanine inclusive. The sequence is cut down to CDR3 DNA, 54 bases in frame from base 1. CDR1 and CDR2 are read off the germline V gene as SGHDN and FVKESK. Trimming removed 4 bases from V and 1 base from J; the gene matches leave 13 bases unexplained. The sample belongs to a study of graft-versus-host responses after intestinal transplantation (dated by TCRdb to the early 2020s). Some background on the complete study: The transplants that recipients received were multivisceral, liver-intestinal, or isolated intestinal. All recipients received anti-thymocyte globulin induction followed by maintenance tacrolimus and steroids for around three years. Graft-versus-host and host-versus-graft alloreactive T cell clones were tracked in the graft, circulation and bone marrow after intestinal transplantation using bulk TCR-beta CDR3 sequencing. Alloreactive clones were identified by sequencing pre-transplant mixed lymphocyte reaction products and comparing these products with unstimulated pre-transplant donor and recipient T cells. The cohort enrolled about two dozen intestinal transplant recipients including one retransplant, and a few patients lacking pretransplant specimens were excluded. Donor T cell macrochimerism was defined as a peak of at least 4% donor T cells among recipient peripheral blood mononuclear cells. Rather than going through the commercial service, samples from three later patients were sequenced in-house on an Illumina MiSeq and processed with MiXCR. The investigation overall reported the following: Conclusions were limited by the relatively low number and heterogeneity of intestinal transplant patients. High GvH to HvG T cell clonal ratios were observed in the allografts of patients with donor T cell macrochimerism. GvH clones were detected in recipient bone marrow, and some of these GvH clones were observed earlier in ileal mucosa or blood, consistent with an intestinal mucosal origin. Early after transplant, declines in HvG clones were associated with peak levels of circulating GvH clones.

The library was obtained by the immunoSEQ multiplex PCR assay. For most patients, genomic DNA was isolated with the Qiagen DNeasy Blood and Tissue Kit and sent frozen to Adaptive Biotechnologies for TCR sequencing. Adaptive Biotechnologies carried out high-throughput TCR-beta CDR3 sequencing of genomic DNA for most patients. From the authors' description of their analysis: Adaptive's ImmunoSEQ software supplied the TCR sequencing data for under 20 patients, while MiXCR and VDJtools were used to process a few other patients. To correct CD4 versus CD8 sorting errors, any sequence found in both subsets at a frequency ratio below 5:1 was removed. CDR3 nucleotide sequences shared between donor and recipient were removed because their origin could not be assigned. Alloreactive clones required at least 2-fold expansion over unstimulated cells and minimum CFSE-low frequency of 0.002% (template counts) or 0.001% (read counts). Clones were considered mappable if detected in sequenced pre-transplant spleen, lymph node, or MLR CFSE-low populations of the donor or recipient. The cumulative frequency of alloreactive clones was calculated as a percentage of all sequences, weighted by copy number. The table was pulled from immuneACCESS by TCRdb, which kept in-frame rearrangements only. Such tables lose some clones; where checked, under half of the loss comes from unresolved V genes, and the rest has no known cause. V, J and clone size were drawn from that table, and D and trimming were deduced from the DNA. The table for this sample lists about 70,000 clones; about 90% of them were counted only once. Roughly 3.9% of the sample is in the top ten clones.

Recombination connected TRBV14 to TRBJ2-1, and 7 junction bases match TRBD2. The sequence was collected from a human donor who was the organ donor for an intestinal transplant. Sequenced material: unstimulated CD8+ T cells sorted from spleen or lymph node cells, taken before transplant. Here is the DNA: TGTGCCAGCAGCCCGTACCTAGAAGCCGGGAGGTCCTACAATGAGCAGTTCTTC. Its protein is CASSPYLEAGRSYNEQFF.